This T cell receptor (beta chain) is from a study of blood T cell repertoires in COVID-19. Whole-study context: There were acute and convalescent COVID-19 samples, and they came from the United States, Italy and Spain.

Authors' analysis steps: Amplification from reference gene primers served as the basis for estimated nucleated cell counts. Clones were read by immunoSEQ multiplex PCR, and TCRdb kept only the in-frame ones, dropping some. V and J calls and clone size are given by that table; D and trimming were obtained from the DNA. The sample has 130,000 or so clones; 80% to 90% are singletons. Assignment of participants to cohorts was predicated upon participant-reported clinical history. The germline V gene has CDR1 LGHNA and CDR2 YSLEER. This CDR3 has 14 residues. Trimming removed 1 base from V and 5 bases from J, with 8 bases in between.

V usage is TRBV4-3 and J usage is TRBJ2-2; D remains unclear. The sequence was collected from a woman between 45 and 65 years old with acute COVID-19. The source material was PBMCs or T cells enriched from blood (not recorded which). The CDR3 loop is CASSQVSRTGELFF. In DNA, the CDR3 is TGCGCCAGCAGCCAAGTGTCGAGGACCGGGGAGCTGTTTTTT.